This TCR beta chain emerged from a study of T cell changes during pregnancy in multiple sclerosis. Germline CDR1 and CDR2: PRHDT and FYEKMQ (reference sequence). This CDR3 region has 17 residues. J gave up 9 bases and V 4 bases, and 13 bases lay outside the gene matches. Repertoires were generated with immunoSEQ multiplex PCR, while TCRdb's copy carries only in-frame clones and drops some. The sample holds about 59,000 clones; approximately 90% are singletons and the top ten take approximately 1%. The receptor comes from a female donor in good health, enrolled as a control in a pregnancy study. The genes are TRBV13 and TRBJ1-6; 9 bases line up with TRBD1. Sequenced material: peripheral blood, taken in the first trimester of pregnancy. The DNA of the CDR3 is TGTGCCAGCAGCTCTCTCGAACCGGGACAGGGCCTTTCACCCCTCCACTTT. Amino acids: CASSSLEPGQGLSPLHF.